These 27 T cell receptor beta chains share one sample of origin, sequenced in a study of T cell responses to AZD1222 COVID-19 vaccine. Sequencing was performed with immunoSEQ multiplex PCR; in TCRdb, only in-frame clones are kept and a portion is missing. Of under 70,000 clones listed, 80% to 85% are singletons. This specimen was peripheral blood, taken on day 0 of AZD1222 vaccination. The receptors originated from an adult in good health.

This clone was seen a single time. The gene calls are TRBV28 and TRBJ1-2; possibly TRBD1 for D (5 bases). Germline CDR1 and CDR2: MDHEN and SYDVKM. This CDR3 is 11 amino acids long. V lost 11 bases and J lost 7, with 14 bases in between. CDR3 residues: CASRLGVGYTF. CDR3 DNA sequence: TGTGCCTCTCGGCTAGGGGTTGGCTACACCTTC.

J is TRBJ2-2 and V is TRBV6-5; the D is unclear. V was pared by 6 bases and J by 5 bases, with 7 bases between. The CDR3 covers 12 residues. The germline CDR1 and CDR2 sequences are MNHEY and SVGAGI. For the CDR3, the DNA is TGTGCCAGCAGCCACGCTACCGGGGAGCTGTTTTTT. It encodes CASSHATGELFF.

V gene TRBV15 combines with J gene TRBJ1-2, with D unresolved. Germline CDR1 and CDR2: LNHNV and YYDKDF (reference sequence). The CDR3 is made up of 14 amino acids. The germline V and J ends were trimmed by 0 bases and 8 bases, with 13 bases remaining between them. The CDR3 protein is CATSRDIGLVGYTF. The CDR3 nucleotides are TGTGCCACCAGCAGAGATATAGGACTCGTGGGCTACACCTTC.

The J gene is TRBJ1-2, the V gene TRBV11-2; D is unclear. The V end was cut by 6 bases, the J end by 4 bases, with 9 bases between. There are 12 residues in the CDR3. Germline V lookup: CDR1 SGHAT, CDR2 FQNNGV. The CDR3 protein is CASRAGSYGYTF. CDR3 DNA: TGTGCCAGCAGGGCTGGGAGCTATGGCTACACCTTC.

This sequence joins TRBV11-2 and TRBJ2-7; possibly TRBD2 for D (6 bases). V was shortened by 1 base and J by 1 base, with 11 bases between the two germline ends. This CDR3 has 15 amino acids. Germline CDR1 and CDR2: SGHAT and FQNNGV. This CDR3 reads CASSLVRDVSYEQYF. The CDR3 DNA follows: TGTGCCAGCAGCTTAGTGCGGGATGTGTCCTACGAGCAGTACTTC.

V gene TRBV5-1 combines with J gene TRBJ1-1; no reliable D call. This CDR3 contains 12 residues. Trimming took off 7 bases at V and 5 bases at J, with 12 bases between the two ends. Germline V gene sequence: CDR1 SGHRS, CDR2 YFSETQ. CDR3 sequence reads: CASGPESTEAFF. The CDR3 DNA follows: TGCGCCAGCGGCCCCGAGAGTACTGAAGCTTTCTTT.

The chain is built from TRBV9 and TRBJ1-1; D not resolved. Germline V gene sequence: CDR1 SGDLS, CDR2 YYNGEE. The CDR3 is 13 amino acids. V was cut by 0 bases and J by 5 bases, with 8 bases left in between. The CDR3 region is CASSVVPETEAFF. The CDR3 DNA reads TGTGCCAGCAGCGTAGTCCCCGAGACTGAAGCTTTCTTT.

This clone has a count of ten or more. V is TRBV11-2 and J is TRBJ2-5, with D tentatively TRBD1 (6 bases). There are 15 residues in the CDR3. V was cut by 1 base and J by 4 bases, with 13 bases left in between. Germline CDR1 and CDR2: SGHAT and FQNNGV. The CDR3: CASSLAGQGRETQYF. DNA of the CDR3: TGTGCCAGCAGCTTAGCGGGCCAGGGGAGAGAGACCCAGTACTTC.

The rearrangement links TRBV4-2 to TRBJ1-6; 10 positions match TRBD1. The V and J ends lost 3 bases and 10 bases, in that order; junction bases with no gene match: 6. Germline V gives CDR1 LGHNA, CDR2 YNFKEQ. The CDR3 extends over 15 amino acids. CDR3 amino acids: CASSQAGQGISPLHF. The CDR3 nucleotides read TGTGCCAGCAGCCAGGCGGGACAGGGGATCTCACCCCTCCACTTT.

J is TRBJ2-1 and V is TRBV13; the D is unclear. The V end was cut by 8 bases, the J end by 7 bases, with 15 bases between. Per the germline V gene, CDR1 is PRHDT and CDR2 is FYEKMQ (reference sequence). This CDR3 is 13 amino acids long. For the CDR3, the DNA is TGTGCCAGCTCGACGGAAGGAAGGAATGAGCAGTTCTTC. This translates into CASSTEGRNEQFF.

This clone was detected only a few times. V gene TRBV27 combines with J gene TRBJ1-2, with D hard to call. This CDR3 has 14 residues. Germline V gene data show CDR1 as MNHEY and CDR2 as SMNVEV (reference sequence). Trimming removed 6 bases from V and 0 bases from J, with 11 bases in between. In DNA form, the CDR3 reads TGTGCCAGCAGCGCGACTGGAGCTAACTATGGCTACACCTTC. It is translated as CASSATGANYGYTF.

Written as DNA, the CDR3 is TGTGCCAGCAGCTTTACCGGAGGGTTCTCTGGAAACACCATATATTTT. Translating it yields CASSFTGGFSGNTIYF. The rearrangement links TRBV11-2 to TRBJ1-3; no clear D. V lost 3 bases and J lost 0, with 12 bases in between. CDR1 and CDR2 (germline): SGHAT, FQNNGV. There are 16 residues in the CDR3.

The J gene is TRBJ2-5, the V gene TRBV6-5, with 7 bases identical to TRBD1. Germline values: CDR1 MNHEY, CDR2 SVGAGI. Trimming took 3 bases from V and 1 from J; bases not matched to a gene: 2. The CDR3 is 14 residues long. The CDR3 here is CASSYGQAQETQYF. The CDR3 bases are TGTGCCAGCAGTTATGGACAGGCCCAAGAGACCCAGTACTTC.

The chain carries TRBV7-3 and TRBJ1-1; 7 bases line up with TRBD1. The CDR3 extends over 14 amino acids. CDR1 is SGHTA and CDR2 is FQGTGA in the germline V gene. With 6 bases clipped from V and 4 bases from J, the junction kept 8 bases outside the gene matches. The CDR3 region is CASSTGTDPTEAFF. In DNA form, the CDR3 reads TGTGCCAGCAGTACCGGGACAGACCCCACTGAAGCTTTCTTT.

The chain has TRBV30 and TRBJ1-3; D is unclear. Germline values: CDR1 GTSNPN, CDR2 SVGIG (reference sequence). This CDR3 contains 12 residues. Trimming removed 0 bases from V and 4 bases from J, with 4 bases in between. The CDR3 sequence is CAWSVHGNTIYF. Here the CDR3 DNA reads TGTGCCTGGAGTGTACACGGAAACACCATATATTTT.

The CDR3 region is CASSLTGVTEKLFF. The CDR3 nucleotides are TGTGCCAGCAGCTTGACCGGGGTCACTGAAAAACTGTTTTTT. The rearrangement links TRBV5-6 to TRBJ1-4; D unclear. Trimming cost V 1 base and J 7 bases, with 11 bases left between them. This CDR3 is 14 amino acids long. From germline, CDR1 is SGHDT and CDR2 YYEEEE.

The chain combines TRBV6-5 with TRBJ1-1; D is perhaps TRBD1 (6 bases). Germline loops: CDR1 MNHEY, CDR2 SVGAGI. The CDR3 loop spans 16 amino acids. Trimming removed 0 bases at V and 1 base at J, with 12 bases between. CDR3 coding DNA: TGTGCCAGCAGTTACTCGGCAGGGGACTGGAACACTGAAGCTTTCTTT. Amino acid sequence: CASSYSAGDWNTEAFF.

The rearrangement links TRBV15 to TRBJ1-5, with D unclear. Trimming removed 4 bases at V and 8 bases at J, with 12 bases between. Germline CDR1 reads LNHNV; CDR2 reads YYDKDF (reference sequence). The CDR3 spans 13 residues. CDR3 amino acids: CATSMTPGEPQHF. The CDR3 coding sequence is TGTGCCACCAGCATGACTCCGGGAGAGCCCCAGCATTTT. Variable domain in full (rest from reference TRBV15 and TRBJ1-5): DAMVIQNPRYQVTQFGKPVTLSCSQTLNHNVMYWYQQKSSQAPKLLFHYYDKDFNNEADTPDNFQSRRPNTSFCFLDIRSPGLGDTAMYLCATSMTPGEPQHFGDGTRLSIL.

This sequence joins TRBV15 and TRBJ2-7; the D gene is possibly TRBD2 (5 bases). The V end lost 0 bases, the J end lost 6 bases, and 24 bases lay between the germline ends. Per germline, CDR1 LNHNV and CDR2 YYDKDF (reference sequence). CDR3 length equals 18 residues. The CDR3 bases are TGTGCCACCAGCAGAGATCCGGATTGGCTAGCAGTAGGTGGCGAGCAGTACTTC. This codes for CATSRDPDWLAVGGEQYF.

The CDR3 protein is CATRQSSYNEQFF. DNA for the CDR3: TGTGCCACAAGACAGAGCTCCTACAATGAGCAGTTCTTC. V gene TRBV19 combines with J gene TRBJ2-1, with a tentative D call TRBD1 (5 bases). The V end lost 10 bases, the J end lost 0 bases, and 10 bases lay between the germline ends. The CDR3 is made up of 13 amino acids. Germline assignment: CDR1 LNHDA and CDR2 SQIVND (reference sequence).

This chain joins TRBV24-1 and TRBJ1-1; D not resolved. The germline gives CDR1 KGHDR, CDR2 SFDVKD. The CDR3 contains 13 residues. Trimming shortened V by 10 bases and J by 5 bases, and 16 bases separated the two germline ends. This CDR3 is CATRRTGRTEAFF. The CDR3 coding sequence is TGTGCCACAAGACGGACCGGGAGGACTGAAGCTTTCTTT.

This chain joins TRBV18 and TRBJ2-7; 9 bases fit TRBD1. CDR1 is KGHSH and CDR2 is LQKENI in the germline V gene. This CDR3 is built from 14 residues. Losses at the gene ends were 2 bases for V and 6 bases for J; bases not matched to a gene: 5. This CDR3 reads CASSPRTGVSEQYF. As DNA, the CDR3 is TGTGCCAGCTCACCAAGGACAGGGGTTTCCGAGCAGTACTTC. Based on the CDR3 plus reference TRBV18 and TRBJ2-7, the full variable domain is NAGVMQNPRHLVRRRGQEARLRCSPMKGHSHVYWYRQLPEEGLKFMVYLQKENIIDESGMPKERFSAEFPKEGPSILRIQQVVRGDSAAYFCASSPRTGVSEQYFGPGTRLTVT.

The rearrangement links TRBV19 to TRBJ2-7; a possible D gene is TRBD2 (6 bases). V gave up 5 bases and J gave up 3 bases, with 17 bases separating them. Germline lookup yields CDR1 LNHDA and CDR2 SQIVND (reference sequence). There are 15 residues in the CDR3. DNA for the CDR3: TGTGCCAGTAGTGATAAGGCGGGGAGCCACTACGAGCAGTACTTC. This codes for CASSDKAGSHYEQYF.

In DNA form, the CDR3 reads TGTGCCAGCAGCCGCCGGGGGCCGATGGGGAATGAGCAGTTCTTC. It codes for CASSRRGPMGNEQFF. The chain joins TRBV11-1 to TRBJ2-1, with D tentatively TRBD1 or TRBD2 (6 bases each). V lost 5 bases, J lost 7 bases, and 18 bases lay in between. This CDR3 has 15 residues. CDR1 is SGHAT and CDR2 is FQDESV in the germline V gene (reference sequence). Complete variable domain (other parts from reference TRBV11-1 and TRBJ2-1): EAEVAQSPRYKITEKSQAVAFWCDPISGHATLYWYRQILGQGPELLVQFQDESVVDDSQLPKDRFSAERLKGVDSTLKIQPAELGDSAMYLCASSRRGPMGNEQFFGPGTRLTVL.

The V gene is TRBV6-5, the J gene TRBJ2-7; D is undetermined. Germline V gives CDR1 MNHEY, CDR2 SVGAGI. There are 11 residues in the CDR3. V was cut by 4 bases and J by 7 bases, with 8 bases left in between. The CDR3 DNA sequence: TGTGCCAGCAGTTCCACCAAGGAGCAGTACTTC. Its protein product is CASSSTKEQYF.

This clone came up once. The chain links TRBV5-4 to TRBJ2-3; 8 positions match TRBD2. Germline trimming cut 4 bases from V and 0 bases from J; bases unmatched to any gene: 10. In germline, CDR1 is SGHNT, CDR2 YYREEE (reference sequence). The CDR3 has 17 amino acids. CDR3: CASSPGGRGSSTDTQYF. Written as DNA, the CDR3 is TGTGCCAGCAGCCCGGGGGGGCGGGGGTCTAGCACAGATACGCAGTATTTT.

This clone has just one count. The chain is built from TRBV7-2 and TRBJ1-1, with a tentative D call TRBD1 (6 bases). V was trimmed by 6 bases and J by 4 bases, leaving 12 bases between them. The CDR3 loop spans 13 amino acids. The germline CDR1 and CDR2 sequences are SGHTA and FQGNSA. In DNA form, the CDR3 reads TGTGCCAGCAGATTAACAGGGTTCACTGAAGCTTTCTTT. Translating it yields CASRLTGFTEAFF.